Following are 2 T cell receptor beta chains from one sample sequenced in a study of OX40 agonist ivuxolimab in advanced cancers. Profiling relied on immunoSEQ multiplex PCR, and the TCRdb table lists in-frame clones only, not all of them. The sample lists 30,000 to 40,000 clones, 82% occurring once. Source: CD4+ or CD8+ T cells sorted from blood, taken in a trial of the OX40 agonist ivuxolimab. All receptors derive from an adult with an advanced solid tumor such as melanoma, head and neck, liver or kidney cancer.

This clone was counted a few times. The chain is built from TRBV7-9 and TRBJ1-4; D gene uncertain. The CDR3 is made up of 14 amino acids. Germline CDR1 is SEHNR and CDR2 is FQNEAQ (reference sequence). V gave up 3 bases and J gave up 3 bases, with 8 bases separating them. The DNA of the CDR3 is TGTGCCAGCAGCTTCTCCGGTGCTAATGAAAAACTGTTTTTT. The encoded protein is CASSFSGANEKLFF.

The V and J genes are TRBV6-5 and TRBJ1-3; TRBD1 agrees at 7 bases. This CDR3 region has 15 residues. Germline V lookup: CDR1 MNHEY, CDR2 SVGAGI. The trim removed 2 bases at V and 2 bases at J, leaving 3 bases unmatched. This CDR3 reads CASSYRQGAGNTIYF. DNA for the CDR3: TGTGCCAGCAGTTACCGTCAGGGGGCTGGAAACACCATATATTTT.